This entry lists 8 T cell receptor beta chains sequenced from one sample in a study of cytomegalovirus exposure and HLA in healthy donors. PCR involved 60 Vbeta and 13 Jbeta primers. Here immunoSEQ multiplex PCR was the method, and the copy in TCRdb shows in-frame clones only, minus some. The sample gives 110,000 to 150,000 clones, around 79% of which show up once; 1.5% to 2% is in the top ten. The sequenced sample consisted of PBMCs. The receptor source for this set is a woman under 40 in good health and CMV-seronegative.

CDR3 DNA sequence: TGTGCCAGCAGCTGGGGAACAGGGGGAGGCACTGAAGCTTTCTTT. Encoded protein: CASSWGTGGGTEAFF. The genes are TRBV7-9 and TRBJ1-1; 8 bases fit TRBD1. The CDR3 contains 15 residues. The V gene end was trimmed by 4 bases and the J gene end by 4 bases; junction bases not matched to a gene: 8. Germline V lookup: CDR1 SEHNR, CDR2 FQNEAQ (reference sequence). Variable domain in full (rest from reference TRBV7-9 and TRBJ1-1): DTGVSQNPRHKITKRGQNVTFRCDPISEHNRLYWYRQTLGQGPEFLTYFQNEAQLEKSRLLSDRFSAERPKGSFSTLEIQRTEQGDSAMYLCASSWGTGGGTEAFFGQGTRLTVV.

This chain connects TRBV2 to TRBJ1-1; D is perhaps TRBD1 (5 bases). The ends were cut back, 5 bases at V and 1 base at J, with 14 bases in the middle. The CDR3 is 15 amino acids. Germline V lookup: CDR1 SNHLY, CDR2 FYNNEI. CDR3 protein: CASSYKGYGNTEAFF. CDR3 nucleotides: TGTGCCAGCAGTTATAAGGGGTACGGGAACACTGAAGCTTTCTTT.

This chain joins TRBV29-1 and TRBJ2-1, with TRBD2 matching 7 bases. Germline V gene sequence: CDR1 SQVTM, CDR2 ANQGSEA. The ends lost 4 bases at V and 4 bases at J; junction bases unmatched: 4. This CDR3 region has 13 residues. The CDR3, as DNA: TGCAGCGTTGCTGGGAGGGGTTACAATGAGCAGTTCTTC. It specifies CSVAGRGYNEQFF.

Only a few counts were recorded for this clone. In DNA, the CDR3 is TGTGCCAGCAGTATCAGCTCTGGGGCCAACGTCCTGACTTTC. Amino acid sequence: CASSISSGANVLTF. The chain uses TRBV6-1 and TRBJ2-6; D is undetermined. V lost 5 bases to trimming and J lost 0 bases, with 5 bases between them. The CDR3 is made up of 14 amino acids. Germline lookup yields CDR1 MNHNS and CDR2 SASEGT.

The chain employs TRBV7-2 and TRBJ1-6; 7 positions match TRBD1. J gave up 8 bases and V 5 bases, and 9 bases lay outside the gene matches. Per the germline V gene, CDR1 is SGHTA and CDR2 is FQGNSA. The CDR3 length is 15 residues. In DNA form, the CDR3 reads TGTGCCAGCAGCCACAGACAGGGTACGGATTCACCCCTCCACTTT. It is translated as CASSHRQGTDSPLHF. Full variable domain (outside the CDR3, taken from reference TRBV7-2 and TRBJ1-6): GAGVSQSPSNKVTEKGKDVELRCDPISGHTALYWYRQSLGQGLEFLIYFQGNSAPDKSGLPSDRFSAERTGGSVSTLTIQRTQQEDSAVYLCASSHRQGTDSPLHFGNGTRLTVT.

The rearrangement links TRBV25-1 to TRBJ2-5; possible D gene TRBD1, 6 bases. Matching the DNA end better, TRBJ2-7 makes the J call doubtful. The CDR3 runs to 14 residues. CDR1 and CDR2 (germline): MGHDK, SYGVNS. CDR3 bases: TGTGCCAGCAGGCCCCCAGGGGAGTCCTACGAGCAGTACTTC. Its translation is CASRPPGESYEQYF.

The rearrangement uses TRBV20-1 and TRBJ1-1; a possible D gene is TRBD1 (5 bases). Trimming took off 6 bases at V and 6 bases at J, with 11 bases between the two ends. Germline CDR1 DFQATT, CDR2 SNEGSKA (reference sequence). The length of the CDR3 is 11 residues. The CDR3 protein is CSATTEAEAFF. The CDR3 bases are TGCAGTGCCACGACAGAGGCTGAAGCTTTCTTT.

The chain links TRBV15 to TRBJ2-2, with 11 bases lining up with TRBD2. With 8 bases clipped from V and 2 bases from J, the junction kept 7 bases outside the gene matches. Germline lookup yields CDR1 LNHNV and CDR2 YYDKDF (reference sequence). The CDR3 is 16 residues long. As DNA, the CDR3 is TGTGCCACCCCTCGTAGCGGGGGGGCTAACACCGGGGAGCTGTTTTTT. It is translated as CATPRSGGANTGELFF.